The present T cell receptor beta chain was sequenced within a study of cytomegalovirus exposure and HLA in healthy donors. Study in general: The study placed about four fifths of its approximately 400 genotyped donors in the Caucasian-associated ancestry cluster.

As to this clone: Its antigen remains unknown.

The length of the CDR3 is 15 residues. CDR1 and CDR2 from the germline V gene are LNHDA and SQIVND (reference sequence). V was trimmed by 1 base and J by 2 bases, leaving 12 bases between them. The primer mix had 60 Vbeta and 13 Jbeta primers. Only in-frame clones appear in the TCRdb table, and some are missing; sequencing was by immunoSEQ multiplex PCR. The sample has 200,000 to 250,000 clones; 70% to 80% are singletons. Study-wide results and caveats: The study found most TCR sequences rare, yet found some public TCRs in many donors. A few chains tied to CMV proved CMV antigen-specific in vitro. Cytomegalovirus association was assigned to some 160 TCR beta chains.

The sequence was collected from a male donor in good health and CMV-seronegative. This chain connects TRBV19 to TRBJ2-7, with D perhaps TRBD2 (6 bases). Source material: PBMCs. The CDR3: CASSIGSGGTYEQYF. DNA of the CDR3: TGTGCCAGTAGTATAGGATCAGGCGGGACCTACGAGCAGTACTTC.